A selection of T cell receptor beta chains follows, all from one sample in a study of T-cell reconstitution after alpha-beta-depleted transplantation in children. One entry per CDR3 protein results from TCRdb running MiXCR on the PCR reads. This sample has about 110,000 distinct CDR3 sequences; about 6.5% occur once, and the top ten carry roughly 24%. This specimen was PBMCs, mostly from graft donor cells, taken 360 days after TCRalphabeta/CD19-depleted stem cell transplant. The receptors stem from a male patient between 2 and 10 years old who had a stem cell transplant for acute lymphoblastic leukemia, so the T cells may come from the graft donor. Each CDR3 is given with its conserved first and last residue. D genes are given only for firm matches. The listing skips clone size in some rows; elsewhere it reads once, few, many or a size class.

>TRBV7-6|many|TRBD1|TRBJ1-1
TGTGCCAGCAGCTTAGAACCCGCAGGGGGAGGTGACACTGAAGCTTTCTTT
CASSLEPAGGGDTEAFF
>TRBV7-9|few|NA|TRBJ2-5
TGTGCCAGCAGTACCGACGACCCAGGGGTTGAGACCCAGTACTTC
CASSTDDPGVETQYF
>TRBV9|NA|NA|TRBJ2-1
TGTGCCAGCAGCACCCCCGGAGAGAGGGGTGGGAATGAGCAGTTCTTC
CASSTPGERGGNEQFF
>TRBV5-1|many|TRBD1|TRBJ2-2
TGCGCCAGCAGCACCGGGACAGGGAACACCGGGGAGCTGTTTTTT
CASSTGTGNTGELFF
>TRBV5-1|many|NA|TRBJ1-4
TGCGCCAGCAGCTTGGCCCCAAGACCGGTGGAAAAACTGTTTTTT
CASSLAPRPVEKLFF
>TRBV20-1|many|NA|TRBJ1-2
TGCAGTGCTGACGTCTTCTTCGGAGCTAACTATGGCTACACCTTC
CSADVFFGANYGYTF
>TRBV24-1|many|TRBD1|TRBJ2-7
TGTGCCACCAGTGATCCCGGGACAGGGGTGAGCGAGCAGTACTTC
CATSDPGTGVSEQYF
>TRBV7-9|many|TRBD1|TRBJ2-7
TGTGCCAGCAGCCCCAGGGGGAGAAATGAAGAGCAGTACTTC
CASSPRGRNEEQYF
>TRBV9|many|NA|TRBJ2-7
TGTGCCAGCAGCACCGCAGCAGGGAGCGACGAGCAGTACTTC
CASSTAAGSDEQYF
>TRBV5-1|many|TRBD1|TRBJ1-1
TGCGCCAGCGACTGGACAGGGAGCACTGAAGCTTTCTTT
CASDWTGSTEAFF
>TRBV4-1|few|NA|TRBJ2-6
TGCGCCAGCGGGTTGTCGGCTGGGGCCAACGTCCTGACTTTC
CASGLSAGANVLTF
>TRBV27|many|NA|TRBJ2-5
TGTGCCAGCACCAACAGGGCGGGGCGGGGGGAGACCCAGTACTTC
CASTNRAGRGETQYF
>TRBV5-1|many|NA|TRBJ1-5
TGCGCCAGCAGCTTGAGAAGCAATCAGCCCCAGCATTTT
CASSLRSNQPQHF
>TRBV5-1|NA|TRBD1|TRBJ2-2
TGCGCCAGCAGCTTACCTACAGGGGTGAACACCGGGGAGCTGTTTTTT
CASSLPTGVNTGELFF
>TRBV2|NA|NA|TRBJ2-5
TGTGCCAGCAGCCAAATCGCCCGGGAGCGAGAGGAGACCCAGTACTTC
CASSQIAREREETQYF
>TRBV4-2|few|NA|TRBJ2-2
TGTGCCAGCAAACCAGGGACCGGGGAGCTGTTTTTT
CASKPGTGELFF
>TRBV4-2|NA|TRBD1|TRBJ1-1
TGTGCCAGCAGAGAGACAGGGATGTATACTGAAGCTTTCTTT
CASRETGMYTEAFF
>TRBV2|few|NA|TRBJ1-5
TGTGCCTGCAGTTTACCCCGGGTGGGGATCTATAGCAATCAGCCCCAGCATTTT
CACSLPRVGIYSNQPQHF
>TRBV24-1|many|NA|TRBJ2-1
TGTGCCACCAGTAAAGGCGGCCCCGCCTACAATGAGCAGTTCTTC
CATSKGGPAYNEQFF
>TRBV7-8|few|NA|TRBJ1-6
TGTGCCAGCAGCTTAGGACGGACCTATAATTCACCCCTCCACTTT
CASSLGRTYNSPLHF
>TRBV4-2|NA|NA|TRBJ1-5
TGTGCCAGCAGCCAAGGGACAGGCAATCAGCCCCAGCATTTT
CASSQGTGNQPQHF
>TRBV7-2|NA|NA|TRBJ1-1
TGTGCCAGCAGCTCCCACCCGACTAGCCGGCGCGAAGCTTTCTTT
CASSSHPTSRREAFF
>TRBV11-2|few|NA|TRBJ2-5
TGTGCCAGCAGCGCCCGAGGGGGACATAAGACCCAGTACTTC
CASSARGGHKTQYF
>TRBV24-1|many|TRBD2|TRBJ2-1
TGTGCCACCAGTGACCAGACTAGCGGGACCCACAATGAGCAGTTCTTC
CATSDQTSGTHNEQFF
>TRBV20-1|many|NA|TRBJ2-5
TGCAGTGCTAGAAAGTGGCGGGGGCGCCAAGAGACCCAGTACTTC
CSARKWRGRQETQYF
>TRBV27|NA|NA|TRBJ2-7
TGTGCCAGCAGTTTCAGCGGACAAAGCTCCTACGAGCAGTACTTC
CASSFSGQSSYEQYF
>TRBV7-6|NA|NA|TRBJ1-2
TGTGCCAGCAGCTTAGCGAGGGAGGGGCCTGCTAACTATGGCTACACCTTC
CASSLAREGPANYGYTF
>TRBV27|few|NA|TRBJ2-7
TGTGCCAGCAGACCGGGACTTTCCTACGAGCAGTACTTC
CASRPGLSYEQYF
>TRBV9|many|NA|TRBJ2-7
TGTGCCAGCAGCGGAGGGGCTAGCTCCTACGAGCAGTACTTC
CASSGGASSYEQYF
>TRBV10-3|many|TRBD1|TRBJ1-6
TGTGCCATCACTGGGACAGGGGCAGGGGCCCTCCACTTT
CAITGTGAGALHF
>TRBV7-8|NA|NA|TRBJ2-2
TGTGCCAGCAGCTTGTCTGGGGCGGGCACCGGGGAGCTGTTTTTT
CASSLSGAGTGELFF
>TRBV14|few|NA|TRBJ2-7
TGTGCCAGCAGCCAAGAGGGACTTGTATCCTACGAGCAGTACTTC
CASSQEGLVSYEQYF
>TRBV4-3|many|NA|TRBJ2-3
TGCGCCAGCAGCCAAGACAGGGGAAGCGGCACAGATACGCAGTATTTT
CASSQDRGSGTDTQYF
>TRBV28|many|NA|TRBJ2-1
TGTGCCAGCACCCTAGGGGGTAGCTCTAATGAGCAGTTCTTC
CASTLGGSSNEQFF
>TRBV12-3/TRBV12-4|NA|TRBD1|TRBJ1-4
TGTGCCAGCAGTTTACCAGGGGGGAATGAAAAACTGTTTTTT
CASSLPGGNEKLFF
>TRBV27|many|NA|TRBJ2-7
TGTGCCAGCACCCCCCGGGATCGAACCTACGAGCAGTACTTC
CASTPRDRTYEQYF
>TRBV6-5|few|NA|TRBJ1-2
TGTGCCAGCAGGAGGGGCCGGGGCTACACCTTC
CASRRGRGYTF
>TRBV28|few|NA|TRBJ1-3
TGTGCCAGCAGTTTAGGGCAGGGAGGAAACACCATATATTTT
CASSLGQGGNTIYF
>TRBV10-3|many|TRBD1|TRBJ1-1
TGTGCCATCCGGGACAGGGAGGGTATGAACACTGAAGCTTTCTTT
CAIRDREGMNTEAFF
>TRBV9|many|NA|TRBJ2-2
TGTGCCAGCAGGTACAGGACAGCGAACACCGGGGAGCTGTTTTTT
CASRYRTANTGELFF
>TRBV27|few|TRBD2|TRBJ2-1
TGCGCCAGCAGTTTAGGCGGGAGGGCCAGTGAGCAGTTCTTC
CASSLGGRASEQFF
>TRBV24-1|many|TRBD1|TRBJ2-7
TGTGCCACCAGTGATTACGACAGGGCCGAGCAGTACTTC
CATSDYDRAEQYF
>TRBV27|many|NA|TRBJ1-5
TGTGCCAGCAGTCCCCGGGGGGGCCGCAATCAGCCCCAGCATTTT
CASSPRGGRNQPQHF
>TRBV7-9|NA|NA|TRBJ2-6
TGTGCCAGCAGCGAGGGTTGGGCCAACGTCCTGACTTTC
CASSEGWANVLTF
>TRBV5-4|few|TRBD2|TRBJ2-3
TGTGCCAGCAGCTCCCACCGGACTAGCGGGAGGGCAGATACGCAGTATTTT
CASSSHRTSGRADTQYF
>TRBV5-6|NA|NA|TRBJ2-1
TGTGCCAGCAGCTTGGTAGCTAGTGTTCTCAATGAGCAGTTCTTC
CASSLVASVLNEQFF
>TRBV18|NA|TRBD1|TRBJ1-5
TGTGCCAGCTCACCAGAGACAGGGGCTATCAATCAGCCCCAGCATTTT
CASSPETGAINQPQHF
>TRBV7-9|many|NA|TRBJ2-5
TGTGCCAGCAGCTCAACCCGTGAGGCCCAGTACTTC
CASSSTREAQYF
>TRBV11-2|many|TRBD1|TRBJ2-4
TGTGCCAGCAGCTTCCGGGACAGGCCCAAAAACATTCAGTACTTC
CASSFRDRPKNIQYF
>TRBV5-1|few|NA|TRBJ2-7
TGCGCCAGCAGCTTGAATAGCGGCCTTTCCTACGAGCAGTACTTC
CASSLNSGLSYEQYF